This TCR beta chain comes out of a study of human T cells and chemical hapten exposure. This clonotype turned up a few times. Its antigen remains unidentified. Overall study results and limits: Expanded TCRs were compared with controls, and the expanded TCRs formed significantly more large CDR3 similarity clusters.

Time point meaning: patch test 2, 6 weeks after DPC sensitization. The treatment denotes: therapeutic diphenylcyclopropenone sensitization with weekly scalp DPC. V lost 2 bases and J lost 2, with 10 bases in between. CDR3 length: 15 residues. Germline CDR1 reads SGHTA; CDR2 reads FQGTGA. TCRdb reanalysed the RACE reads using MiXCR and keeps one entry per CDR3 protein. The sample holds roughly 150,000 distinct CDR3 sequences, 12% seen once. The sequence was collected from a woman aged 50 to 65 with alopecia areata. Some clones in this sample may be carry-over from other donors' samples. The material was whole blood, obtained in connection with sensitization to the hapten diphenylcyclopropenone (DPC). The chain couples TRBV7-3 to TRBJ2-1, with D possibly matching TRBD1 (6 bases). The CDR3 DNA sequence: TGTGCCAGCAGCTTATCAGGGGCCGCCTACAATGAGCAGTTCTTC. Amino acids: CASSLSGAAYNEQFF. The full variable domain, with the rest looked up from reference TRBV7-3 and TRBJ2-1, is GAGVSQTPSNKVTEKGKYVELRCDPISGHTALYWYRQSLGQGPEFLIYFQGTGAADDSGLPNDRFFAVRPEGSVSTLKIQRTERGDSAVYLCASSLSGAAYNEQFFGPGTRLTVL.